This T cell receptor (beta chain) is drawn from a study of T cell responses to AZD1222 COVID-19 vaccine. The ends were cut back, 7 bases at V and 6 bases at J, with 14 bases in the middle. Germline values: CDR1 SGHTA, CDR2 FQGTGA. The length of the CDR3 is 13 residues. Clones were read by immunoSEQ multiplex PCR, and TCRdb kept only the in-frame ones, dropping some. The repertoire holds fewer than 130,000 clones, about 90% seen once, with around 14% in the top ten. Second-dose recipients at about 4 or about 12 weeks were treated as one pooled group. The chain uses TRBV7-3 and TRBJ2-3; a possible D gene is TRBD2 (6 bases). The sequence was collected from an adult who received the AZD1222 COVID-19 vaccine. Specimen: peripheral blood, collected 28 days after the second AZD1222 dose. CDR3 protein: CASTFTGEDTQYF. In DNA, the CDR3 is TGTGCCAGCACATTCACGGGGGAGGATACGCAGTATTTT.